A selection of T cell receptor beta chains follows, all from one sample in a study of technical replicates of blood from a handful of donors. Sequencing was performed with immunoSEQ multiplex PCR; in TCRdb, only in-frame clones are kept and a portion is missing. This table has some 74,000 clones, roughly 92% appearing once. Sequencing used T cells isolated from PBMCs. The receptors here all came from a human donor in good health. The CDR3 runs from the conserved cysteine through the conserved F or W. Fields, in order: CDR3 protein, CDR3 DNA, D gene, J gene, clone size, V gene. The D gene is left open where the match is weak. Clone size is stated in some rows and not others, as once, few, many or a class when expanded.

CDR3aa: CASSQTSGPDNGVF
CDR3nt: TGTGCCAGCAGCCAAACTAGCGGGCCAGACAATGGGGTCTTC
d_gene: TRBD2
j_gene: TRBJ2-7
abundance: -
v_gene: TRBV2

CDR3aa: CASTRQGENRYGYTF
CDR3nt: TGTGCCAGCACCAGACAGGGGGAAAACCGTTATGGCTACACCTTC
d_gene: TRBD1
j_gene: TRBJ1-2
abundance: -
v_gene: TRBV6-5

CDR3aa: CASSSGGQGVDEKLFF
CDR3nt: TGCGCCAGCAGCTCGGGGGGACAGGGAGTGGATGAAAAACTGTTTTTT
d_gene: TRBD1
j_gene: TRBJ1-4
abundance: -
v_gene: TRBV5-1

CDR3aa: CASSILEGLGSGTEAFF
CDR3nt: TGTGCCAGTAGTATTTTGGAGGGGTTGGGGTCGGGCACTGAAGCTTTCTTT
d_gene: -
j_gene: TRBJ1-1
abundance: -
v_gene: TRBV19

CDR3aa: CASSAERTSFEQFF
CDR3nt: TGTGCCAGCAGCGCCGAGCGGACTAGTTTTGAGCAGTTCTTC
d_gene: TRBD2
j_gene: TRBJ2-1
abundance: -
v_gene: TRBV5-4

CDR3aa: CASSLLPGSYYEQYF
CDR3nt: TGTGCCAGCAGTTTATTGCCGGGTTCCTACTACGAGCAGTACTTC
d_gene: -
j_gene: TRBJ2-7
abundance: once
v_gene: TRBV27

CDR3aa: CASSVTGDQPQHF
CDR3nt: TGTGCCAGCAGCGTCACAGGGGATCAGCCCCAGCATTTT
d_gene: TRBD1
j_gene: TRBJ1-5
abundance: -
v_gene: TRBV9

CDR3aa: CASSQDSRGKGPQHF
CDR3nt: TGTGCCAGCAGCCAAGACTCTAGGGGGAAAGGGCCCCAGCATTTT
d_gene: -
j_gene: TRBJ1-5
abundance: -
v_gene: TRBV7-8

CDR3aa: CASSEQGKVAEAFF
CDR3nt: TGTGCCAGCAGTGAACAGGGTAAGGTGGCTGAAGCTTTCTTT
d_gene: -
j_gene: TRBJ1-1
abundance: -
v_gene: TRBV6-5

CDR3aa: CASSISGGWVYEQYF
CDR3nt: TGTGCCAGTAGTATATCGGGGGGGTGGGTCTACGAGCAGTACTTC
d_gene: TRBD2
j_gene: TRBJ2-7
abundance: -
v_gene: TRBV19

CDR3aa: CASREGRHTEAFF
CDR3nt: TGCGCCAGCAGAGAAGGGAGACACACTGAAGCTTTCTTT
d_gene: -
j_gene: TRBJ1-1
abundance: once
v_gene: TRBV10-1

CDR3aa: CASRSGSGNTIYF
CDR3nt: TGTGCCAGCAGGTCAGGGTCTGGAAACACCATATATTTT
d_gene: -
j_gene: TRBJ1-3
abundance: -
v_gene: TRBV6-1

CDR3aa: CASSFSGRRSGELFF
CDR3nt: TGTGCCAGTAGTTTTAGCGGGAGAAGGTCCGGGGAGCTGTTTTTT
d_gene: TRBD2
j_gene: TRBJ2-2
abundance: -
v_gene: TRBV19

CDR3aa: CASLGTELYEQYF
CDR3nt: TGCGCCAGCCTAGGGACTGAATTATACGAGCAGTACTTC
d_gene: -
j_gene: TRBJ2-7
abundance: -
v_gene: TRBV10-2

CDR3aa: CASSPQGSNQPQHF
CDR3nt: TGTGCCAGCTCACCACAGGGGTCCAATCAGCCCCAGCATTTT
d_gene: -
j_gene: TRBJ1-5
abundance: -
v_gene: TRBV18

CDR3aa: CASSQTSGVSYNEQFF
CDR3nt: TGCGCCAGCAGCCAAACTTCCGGGGTTTCCTACAATGAGCAGTTCTTC
d_gene: -
j_gene: TRBJ2-1
abundance: -
v_gene: TRBV4-3

CDR3aa: CASSPMTGQTYEQYF
CDR3nt: TGTGCCAGCAGCCCCATGACGGGACAGACCTACGAGCAGTACTTC
d_gene: TRBD1
j_gene: TRBJ2-7
abundance: -
v_gene: TRBV11-2

CDR3aa: CASSLTSTNEKLFF
CDR3nt: TGTGCCAGCTCACTGACATCAACTAATGAAAAACTGTTTTTT
d_gene: -
j_gene: TRBJ1-4
abundance: -
v_gene: TRBV18

CDR3aa: CAWSIAGRVYGYTF
CDR3nt: TGTGCCTGGAGTATTGCGGGGAGGGTGTATGGCTACACCTTC
d_gene: -
j_gene: TRBJ1-2
abundance: -
v_gene: TRBV30

CDR3aa: CAAEGGNEQFF
CDR3nt: TGTGCCGCTGAGGGAGGCAATGAGCAGTTCTTC
d_gene: -
j_gene: TRBJ2-1
abundance: -
v_gene: TRBV4-2

CDR3aa: CASSLDGGDYGYTF
CDR3nt: TGTGCCAGCAGCTTAGATGGGGGGGACTATGGCTACACCTTC
d_gene: -
j_gene: TRBJ1-2
abundance: -
v_gene: TRBV7-9

CDR3aa: CASSYSQRAGELFF
CDR3nt: TGTGCCAGCAGTTACTCACAGAGGGCCGGGGAGCTGTTTTTT
d_gene: -
j_gene: TRBJ2-2
abundance: -
v_gene: TRBV6-6

CDR3aa: CASSFPKSGQPQHF
CDR3nt: TGTGCCAGCAGTTTCCCCAAAAGTGGCCAGCCCCAGCATTTT
d_gene: -
j_gene: TRBJ1-5
abundance: -
v_gene: TRBV28